These 16 T cell receptor beta chains share one sample of origin, sequenced in a study of T cell repertoires in cytomegalovirus infection. TCRdb ran MiXCR on the reads and lists one entry per CDR3 protein. The profile shows around 320,000 distinct CDR3 sequences, 9% to 9.5% of them singletons. What was sequenced was PBMCs. The receptors stem from a human donor in good health (CMV status not recorded). Some clones in this sample may be carry-over from other donors' samples.

This clonotype was counted at least ten times. The V gene is TRBV12-3 or TRBV12-4, the J gene TRBJ2-5; the D gene could be TRBD1 or TRBD2 (5 bases each). The CDR3 spans 14 residues. Trimming pared 5 bases from V and 2 bases from J, leaving 12 bases between. CDR3 protein: CASSQPGRQETQYF. DNA of the CDR3: TGTGCCAGCAGTCAACCGGGACGTCAAGAGACCCAGTACTTC.

This clonotype was detected many times. The chain uses TRBV10-3 and TRBJ2-3, with 12 positions matching TRBD2. V lost 1 base, J lost 4 bases, and 9 bases stayed unmatched. CDR1 is ENHRY and CDR2 is SYGVKD in the germline V gene. The CDR3 is made up of 18 amino acids. The CDR3 bases are TGTGCCATCAGTGAGTTGGAAAGGCTAGCGGGAGGGCCAGATACGCAGTATTTT. Protein sequence: CAISELERLAGGPDTQYF.

A few counts support this clonotype. The chain combines TRBV6-6 with TRBJ2-1, with TRBD1 matching over 7 bases. The germline gives CDR1 MNHNY, CDR2 SVGAGI (reference sequence). The CDR3 runs to 16 residues. Trimming cost V 0 bases and J 6 bases; bases outside gene matches: 8. Here the CDR3 DNA reads TGTGCCAGCAGTTACTCGAAAGGGGGCAGGGGCAATGAGCAGTTCTTC. Its protein is CASSYSKGGRGNEQFF.

A note on this clonotype: A single base separates this from a much larger clone, so it may be a read error. The chain recombines TRBV6-2 or TRBV6-3 with TRBJ2-7; D remains ambiguous. This CDR3 contains 13 residues. CDR1 and CDR2 (germline): MNHEY, SVGEGT. CDR3 bases: TGTGCCGGCAGTTATGGAAGAAACCACGAGCAGTACTTC. This encodes CAGSYGRNHEQYF.

The V and J genes are TRBV20-1 and TRBJ2-7, with D uncertain. The CDR3 runs to 12 residues. The V and J ends lost 6 bases and 0 bases respectively, with 9 bases between them. The V gene's germline CDR1 is DFQATT and CDR2 SNEGSKA (reference sequence). This CDR3 is CSAPDNSYEQYF. In nucleotides, the CDR3 is TGCAGTGCCCCTGACAACTCCTACGAGCAGTACTTC.

This clonotype has a count of ten or more. The chain carries TRBV5-4 and TRBJ1-6; the D gene is possibly TRBD1 (6 bases). V lost 2 bases and J 7 bases, leaving 16 bases between the germline ends. Germline lookup yields CDR1 SGHNT and CDR2 YYREEE (reference sequence). This CDR3 contains 16 residues. The CDR3 here is CASSFNRVTGNSPLHF. CDR3 DNA: TGTGCCAGCAGCTTTAACCGGGTGACAGGCAATTCACCCCTCCACTTT.

The gene calls are TRBV12-3 or TRBV12-4 and TRBJ2-5; 8 nucleotides line up with TRBD2. The CDR3 sequence is 14 residues long. V shed 3 bases, J shed 5 bases, and the junction held 5 bases outside the gene matches. CDR3 in DNA: TGTGCCAGCAGTTTTCGGGCGGGGGGCGAGACCCAGTACTTC. Residues: CASSFRAGGETQYF.

This chain joins TRBV7-2 and TRBJ1-2; 7 nucleotides agree with TRBD1. The CDR3 has 15 amino acids. J lost 2 bases, V lost 4 bases, and 7 bases had no gene match. Germline values: CDR1 SGHTA, CDR2 FQGNSA. The CDR3 sequence: CASSSRSTGNYGYTF. The CDR3 coding sequence is TGTGCCAGCAGCTCCCGATCGACAGGGAACTATGGCTACACCTTC.

This clonotype has a count of ten or more. The chain joins TRBV12-3 or TRBV12-4 to TRBJ2-1; weak D call: TRBD1 (5 bases). Between the trimmed V and J ends, which lost 6 bases and 6 bases, there was a span of 9 bases. The CDR3 totals 12 residues. CDR3 sequence: CASRGVSNEQFF. The CDR3 DNA reads TGTGCCAGCAGAGGGGTTTCCAATGAGCAGTTCTTC.

This clonotype was detected ten times or more. The chain links TRBV27 to TRBJ1-5; D is ambiguous. Germline V lookup: CDR1 MNHEY, CDR2 SMNVEV (reference sequence). Trimming took 0 bases from V and 1 from J, leaving 7 bases between them. The CDR3 length is 15 residues. The CDR3 sequence is CASSLSSGSNQPQHF. The CDR3 DNA reads as TGTGCCAGCAGTTTATCCAGCGGGAGCAATCAGCCCCAGCATTTT.

This clonotype was found a few times. The gene calls are TRBV11-1 and TRBJ2-1, with TRBD2 identical over 7 bases. In germline, CDR1 is SGHAT, CDR2 FQDESV (reference sequence). The CDR3 contains 19 residues. V shed 0 bases, J shed 3 bases, and the junction held 14 bases outside the gene matches. The DNA for the CDR3 is TGTGCCAGCAGCTTAGCGGCCTCTTTCGCGGGAGCGGTCTACAATGAGCAGTTCTTC. It codes for CASSLAASFAGAVYNEQFF.

The chain carries TRBV7-4 and TRBJ2-1, with 8 bases lining up with TRBD2. Germline CDR1 and CDR2: SGHVT and SQSDAQ. The CDR3 is 14 amino acids. Trimming cost V 3 bases and J 4 bases; bases outside gene matches: 2. CDR3 loop: CASSLASGYNEQFF. The CDR3 nucleotides are TGTGCCAGCAGCTTGGCTAGCGGGTACAATGAGCAGTTCTTC.

This clonotype occurred a few times. The V call is TRBV20-1, the J call TRBJ1-2, with 9 bases identical to TRBD1. Germline CDR1 reads DFQATT; CDR2 reads SNEGSKA (reference sequence). The CDR3 runs 14 residues. Trimming at V came to 3 bases and at J to 4 bases, leaving 6 bases not matched to a gene. The CDR3 region is CSASETGGSYGYTF. DNA for the CDR3: TGCAGTGCTAGTGAGACAGGGGGGAGCTATGGCTACACCTTC.

This clonotype occurred many times. The V gene is TRBV7-2, the J gene TRBJ2-1, with 14 bases lining up with TRBD2. The CDR3 is made up of 16 amino acids. J lost 10 bases, V lost 3 bases, and 8 bases had no gene match. Per the germline V gene, CDR1 is SGHTA and CDR2 is FQGNSA. Written as DNA, the CDR3 is TGTGCCAGCAGCTTTCGGACTAGCGGGGGGTCCGGGGAGCAGTTCTTC. Translated: CASSFRTSGGSGEQFF.

This clonotype has at least ten counts. The CDR3 region is CASSLHDGGNYGYTF. CDR3 in DNA: TGTGCCAGCAGCTTACACGACGGAGGAAACTATGGCTACACCTTC. The J gene is TRBJ1-2, the V gene TRBV7-2; no definite D call. Trimming left V 2 bases short and J 2 bases short, with 12 bases between. The CDR3 has 15 residues. CDR1 and CDR2 (germline): SGHTA, FQGNSA.

In this sample, this clonotype turned up many times. The CDR3 reads CASSWGTVRNEQFF. For the CDR3, the DNA is TGCGCCAGCAGCTGGGGGACAGTGAGGAATGAGCAGTTCTTC. V is TRBV5-1 and J is TRBJ2-1, with TRBD1 matching over 7 bases. This CDR3 comprises 14 residues. V was pared by 3 bases and J by 7 bases, with 7 bases of the junction left unmatched. Germline V gene data show CDR1 as SGHRS and CDR2 as YFSETQ.